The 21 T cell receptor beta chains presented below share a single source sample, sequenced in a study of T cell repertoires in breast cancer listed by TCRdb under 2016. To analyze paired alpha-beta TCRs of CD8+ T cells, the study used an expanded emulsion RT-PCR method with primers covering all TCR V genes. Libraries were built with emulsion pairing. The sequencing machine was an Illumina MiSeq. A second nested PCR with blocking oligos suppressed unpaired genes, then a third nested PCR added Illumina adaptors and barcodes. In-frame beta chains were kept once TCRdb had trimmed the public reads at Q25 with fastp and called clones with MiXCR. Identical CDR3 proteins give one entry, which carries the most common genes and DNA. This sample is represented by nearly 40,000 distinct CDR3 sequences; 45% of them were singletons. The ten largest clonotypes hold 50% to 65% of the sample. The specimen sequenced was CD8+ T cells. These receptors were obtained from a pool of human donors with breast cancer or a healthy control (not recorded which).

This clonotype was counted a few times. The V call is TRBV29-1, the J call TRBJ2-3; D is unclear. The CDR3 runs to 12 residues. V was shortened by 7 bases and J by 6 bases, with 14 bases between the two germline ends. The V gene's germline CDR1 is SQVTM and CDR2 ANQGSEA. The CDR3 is CSASEAGDTQYF. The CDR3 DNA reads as TGCAGCGCCTCCGAGGCCGGTGATACGCAGTATTTT.

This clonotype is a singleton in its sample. Here the CDR3 reads CASSSVISGGYNEQFF. In DNA form, the CDR3 reads TGTGCCAGCAGCTCAGTGATCAGCGGGGGCTACAATGAGCAGTTCTTC. The chain employs TRBV7-9 and TRBJ2-1, with 8 bases identical to TRBD2. Germline CDR1 is SEHNR and CDR2 is FQNEAQ (reference sequence). V trimming: 4 bases; J trimming: 3 bases; junction bases outside the gene matches: 8. The CDR3 runs 16 residues.

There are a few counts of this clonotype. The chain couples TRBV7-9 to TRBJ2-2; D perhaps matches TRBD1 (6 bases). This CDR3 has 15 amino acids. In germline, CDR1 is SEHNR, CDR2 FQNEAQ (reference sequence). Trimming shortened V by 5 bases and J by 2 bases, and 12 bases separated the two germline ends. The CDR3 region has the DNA TGTGCCAGCAGCCTTGACAGGAGTAACACCGGGGAGCTGTTTTTT. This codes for CASSLDRSNTGELFF.

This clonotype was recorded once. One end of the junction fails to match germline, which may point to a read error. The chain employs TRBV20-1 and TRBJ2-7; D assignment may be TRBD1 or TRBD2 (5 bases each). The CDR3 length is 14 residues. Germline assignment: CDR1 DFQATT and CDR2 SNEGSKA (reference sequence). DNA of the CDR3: TGCAGTGCTGCCGGGGCCAAGGGACCCTACGGGCAGTACTTC. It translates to CSAAGAKGPYGQYF.

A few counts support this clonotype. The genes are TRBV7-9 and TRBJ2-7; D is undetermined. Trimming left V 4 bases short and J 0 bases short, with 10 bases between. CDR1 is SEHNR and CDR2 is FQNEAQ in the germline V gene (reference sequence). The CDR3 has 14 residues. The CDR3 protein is CASSSDISSYEQYF. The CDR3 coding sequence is TGTGCCAGCAGCTCCGACATCTCCTCCTACGAGCAGTACTTC. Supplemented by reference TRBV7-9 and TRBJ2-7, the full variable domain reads DTGVSQNPRHKITKRGQNVTFRCDPISEHNRLYWYRQTLGQGPEFLTYFQNEAQLEKSRLLSDRFSAERPKGSFSTLEIQRTEQGDSAMYLCASSSDISSYEQYFGPGTRLTVT.

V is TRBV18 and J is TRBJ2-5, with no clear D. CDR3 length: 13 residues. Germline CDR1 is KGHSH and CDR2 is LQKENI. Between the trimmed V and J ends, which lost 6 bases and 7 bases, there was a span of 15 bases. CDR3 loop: CASSPDSEGTQYF. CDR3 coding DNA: TGTGCCAGCTCCCCCGACTCGGAAGGGACCCAGTACTTC.

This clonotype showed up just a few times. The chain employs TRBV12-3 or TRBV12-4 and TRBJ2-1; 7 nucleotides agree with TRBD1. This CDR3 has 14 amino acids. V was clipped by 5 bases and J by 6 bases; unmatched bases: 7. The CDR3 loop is CASSPGQYGNEQFF. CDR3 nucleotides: TGTGCCAGCAGTCCGGGACAGTATGGCAATGAGCAGTTCTTC.

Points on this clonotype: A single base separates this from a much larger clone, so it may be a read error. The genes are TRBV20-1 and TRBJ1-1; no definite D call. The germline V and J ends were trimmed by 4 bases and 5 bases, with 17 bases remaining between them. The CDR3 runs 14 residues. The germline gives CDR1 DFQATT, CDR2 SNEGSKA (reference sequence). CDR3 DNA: TGCAGTGCTAAACCGGCAGCGGCAGAAACTGAAGCTTTCTTT. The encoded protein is CSAKPAAAETEAFF.

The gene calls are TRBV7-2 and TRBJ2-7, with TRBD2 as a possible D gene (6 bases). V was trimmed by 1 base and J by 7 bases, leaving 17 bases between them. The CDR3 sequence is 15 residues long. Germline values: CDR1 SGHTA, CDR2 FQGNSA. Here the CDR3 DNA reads TGTGCCAGCAGCTTAGACCCCCTGGCGGCGGGAGAGCAGTACTTC. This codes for CASSLDPLAAGEQYF.

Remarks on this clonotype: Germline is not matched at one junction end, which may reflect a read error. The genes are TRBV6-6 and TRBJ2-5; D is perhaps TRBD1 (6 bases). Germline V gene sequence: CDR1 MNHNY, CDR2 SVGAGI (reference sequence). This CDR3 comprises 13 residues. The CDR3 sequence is CASSVGQQETLYF. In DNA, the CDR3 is TGTGCCAGCAGTGTCGGACAGCAAGAGACCCTGTACTTC.

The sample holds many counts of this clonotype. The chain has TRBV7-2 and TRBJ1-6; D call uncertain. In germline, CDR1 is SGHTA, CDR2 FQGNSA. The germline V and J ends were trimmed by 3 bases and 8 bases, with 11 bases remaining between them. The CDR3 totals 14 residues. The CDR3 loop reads CASSLTGQHSPLHF. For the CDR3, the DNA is TGTGCCAGCAGCTTGACCGGGCAGCATTCACCCCTCCACTTT. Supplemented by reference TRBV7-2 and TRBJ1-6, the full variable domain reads GAGVSQSPSNKVTEKGKDVELRCDPISGHTALYWYRQSLGQGLEFLIYFQGNSAPDKSGLPSDRFSAERTGGSVSTLTIQRTQQEDSAVYLCASSLTGQHSPLHFGNGTRLTVT.

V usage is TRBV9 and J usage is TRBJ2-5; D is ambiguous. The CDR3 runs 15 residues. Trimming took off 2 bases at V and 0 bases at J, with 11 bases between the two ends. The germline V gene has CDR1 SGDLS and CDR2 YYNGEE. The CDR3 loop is CASSVGLWYQETQYF. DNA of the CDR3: TGTGCCAGCAGCGTTGGGCTGTGGTACCAAGAGACCCAGTACTTC.

CDR3 loop: CSATTLGGSYEQYF. CDR3 DNA sequence: TGCAGTGCTACCACCCTGGGTGGATCCTACGAGCAGTACTTC. The chain is built from TRBV20-1 and TRBJ2-7; D call uncertain. V was pared by 4 bases and J by 1 base, with 14 bases between. CDR3 length equals 14 residues. Germline CDR1 reads DFQATT; CDR2 reads SNEGSKA (reference sequence).

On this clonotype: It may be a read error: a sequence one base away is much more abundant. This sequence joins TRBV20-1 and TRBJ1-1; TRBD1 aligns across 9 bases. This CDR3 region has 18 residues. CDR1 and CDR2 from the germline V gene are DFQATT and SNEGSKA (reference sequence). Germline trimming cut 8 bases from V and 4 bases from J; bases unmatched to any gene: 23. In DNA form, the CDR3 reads TGCAGTACTATTGCGGAACCGGGACAGGGAGGTTCAGCCACTGAAGCTTTCTTT. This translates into CSTIAEPGQGGSATEAFF.

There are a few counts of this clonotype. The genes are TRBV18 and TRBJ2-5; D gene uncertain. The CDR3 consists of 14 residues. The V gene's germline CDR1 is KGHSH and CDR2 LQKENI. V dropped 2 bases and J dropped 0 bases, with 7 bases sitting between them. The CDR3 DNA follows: TGTGCCAGCTCACCATCCTTGTACCAAGAGACCCAGTACTTC. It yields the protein CASSPSLYQETQYF.

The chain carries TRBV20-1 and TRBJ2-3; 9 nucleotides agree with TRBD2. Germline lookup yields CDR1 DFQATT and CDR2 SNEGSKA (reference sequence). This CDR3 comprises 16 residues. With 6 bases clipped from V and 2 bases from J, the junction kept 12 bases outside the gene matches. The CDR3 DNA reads TGCAGTGCGCCGGGCCCCAGCGGGGGGAACACAGATACGCAGTATTTT. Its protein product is CSAPGPSGGNTDTQYF.

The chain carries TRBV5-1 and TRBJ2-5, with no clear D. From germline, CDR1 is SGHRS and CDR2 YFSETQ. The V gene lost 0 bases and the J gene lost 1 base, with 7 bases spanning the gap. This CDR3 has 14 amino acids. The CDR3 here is CASSLDSFQETQYF. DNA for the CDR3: TGCGCCAGCAGCTTGGATTCGTTCCAAGAGACCCAGTACTTC.

The CDR3 is CSAGLTSGSETQYF. In nucleotides, the CDR3 is TGCAGTGCTGGGCTCACTAGCGGGAGCGAGACCCAGTACTTC. The chain uses TRBV20-1 and TRBJ2-5; 11 bases align to TRBD2. The CDR3 spans 14 residues. Losses at the gene ends were 5 bases for V and 5 bases for J; bases not matched to a gene: 7. Per germline, CDR1 DFQATT and CDR2 SNEGSKA (reference sequence).

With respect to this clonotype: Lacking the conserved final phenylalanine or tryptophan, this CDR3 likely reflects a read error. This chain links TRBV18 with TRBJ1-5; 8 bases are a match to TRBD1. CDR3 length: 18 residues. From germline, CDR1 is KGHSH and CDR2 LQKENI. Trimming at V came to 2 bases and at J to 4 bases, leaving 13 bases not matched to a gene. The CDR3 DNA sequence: TGTGCCAGCTCACCAATCGCAGGGGGCCTAAGTCGAAATCAGCCCCAGCATCTT. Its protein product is CASSPIAGGLSRNQPQHL.

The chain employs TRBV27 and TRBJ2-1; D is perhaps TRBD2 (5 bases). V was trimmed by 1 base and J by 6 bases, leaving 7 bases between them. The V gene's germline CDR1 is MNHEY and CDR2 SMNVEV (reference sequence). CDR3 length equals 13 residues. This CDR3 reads CASSLLGLNEQFF. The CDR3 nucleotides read TGTGCCAGCAGTTTATTAGGACTCAATGAGCAGTTCTTC.

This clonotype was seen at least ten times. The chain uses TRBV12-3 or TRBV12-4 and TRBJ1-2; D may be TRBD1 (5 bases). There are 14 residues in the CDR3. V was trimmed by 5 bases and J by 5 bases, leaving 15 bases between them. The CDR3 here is CASSPPGTLYGYTF. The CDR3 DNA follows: TGTGCCAGCAGTCCTCCCGGGACCCTTTATGGCTACACCTTC.